The T cell receptor beta chain under discussion was sequenced for a study of T cells in Graves' hyperthyroidism and ophthalmopathy. This CDR3 contains 14 residues. Trimming took off 5 bases at V and 7 bases at J, with 15 bases between the two ends. CDR1 is SGHTA, CDR2 FQGNSA, per germline. Uncontrolled infection, other autoimmune disease, pregnancy and lactation each barred patients from inclusion. Orbital computed tomography, thyroid ultrasound, serum thyroxine and TRAb, and clinical symptoms together informed the diagnoses. Amplified TCR beta CDR3 regions derived from RNA transcripts. An initial round of RT-PCR targeting the TCR CDR3 relied on the HTBI primer set. TCRdb re-called the multiplex PCR reads through MiXCR, storing one row per CDR3 protein. The sample lists 450,000 to 650,000 distinct CDR3 sequences, around 14% occurring once. Study outcomes and limitations: Most expanded thyroid clonotypes above 0.001 recurred in blood.

This clonotype has at least ten counts. The antigen is undetermined. The source of this sequence is a woman in her late teens or twenties with Graves' ophthalmopathy. V gene TRBV7-2 combines with J gene TRBJ2-1; D perhaps matches TRBD2 (6 bases). The sequencing sample was made of blood. The CDR3 loop is CASSNPGLANEQFF. CDR3 bases: TGTGCCAGCAGCAACCCGGGGCTAGCGAATGAGCAGTTCTTC.